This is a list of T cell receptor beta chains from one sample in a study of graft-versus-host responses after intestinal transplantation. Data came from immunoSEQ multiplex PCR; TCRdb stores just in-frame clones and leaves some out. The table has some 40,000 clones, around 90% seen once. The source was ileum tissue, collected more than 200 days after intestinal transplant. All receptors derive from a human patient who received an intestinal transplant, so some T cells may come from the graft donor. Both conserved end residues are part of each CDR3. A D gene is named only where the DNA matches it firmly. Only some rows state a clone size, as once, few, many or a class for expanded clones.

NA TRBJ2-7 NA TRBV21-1 CASSARGEQYF TGTGCCAGCAGCGCCCGAGGGGAGCAGTACTTC
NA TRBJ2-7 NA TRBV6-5 CASSRQAAYEQYF TGTGCCAGCAGTAGACAGGCGGCCTACGAGCAGTACTTC
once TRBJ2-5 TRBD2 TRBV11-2 CASSTSLAGGQETQYF TGTGCCAGCAGCACCAGCCTAGCGGGGGGGCAAGAGACCCAGTACTTC
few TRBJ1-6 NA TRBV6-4 CASSDSGHHNSPLHF TGTGCCAGCAGTGACTCGGGGCACCATAATTCACCCCTCCACTTT
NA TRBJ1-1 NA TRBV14 CASSQQEPEAFF TGTGCCAGCAGCCAGCAGGAGCCTGAAGCTTTCTTT
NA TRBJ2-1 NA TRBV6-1 CASSEKGPSSGLSREQFF TGTGCCAGCAGTGAAAAGGGCCCGAGTAGCGGCTTAAGTAGGGAGCAGTTCTTC
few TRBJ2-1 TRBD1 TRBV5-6 CASSSPGQGGIYNEQFF TGTGCCAGCAGCTCCCCGGGACAGGGTGGGATATACAATGAGCAGTTCTTC
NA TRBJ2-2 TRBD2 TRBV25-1 CATGRGAGELFF TGTGCCACCGGACGGGGGGCCGGGGAGCTGTTTTTT
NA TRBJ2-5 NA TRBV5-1 CASSLVGGSVETQYF TGCGCCAGCAGCTTGGTGGGGGGATCGGTAGAGACCCAGTACTTC
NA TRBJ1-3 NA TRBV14 CASSQDSGYLSGNTIYF TGTGCCAGCAGCCAAGATAGTGGGTACCTCTCTGGAAACACCATATATTTT
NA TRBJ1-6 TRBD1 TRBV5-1 CASSLVQGPSYNSPLHF TGCGCCAGCAGCTTGGTACAGGGGCCCTCCTATAATTCACCCCTCCACTTT
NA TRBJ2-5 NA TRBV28 CASSPGTQETQYF TGTGCCAGCAGCCCCGGGACACAAGAGACCCAGTACTTC
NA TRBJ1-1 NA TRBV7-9 CASISGGLNTEAFF TGTGCCAGCATCTCTGGGGGGCTGAACACTGAAGCTTTCTTT
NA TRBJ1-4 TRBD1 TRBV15 CATSTRTGGTGKLFF TGTGCCACCAGCACGCGGACAGGGGGCACGGGAAAACTGTTTTTT
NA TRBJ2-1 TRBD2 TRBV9 CASSLGGGGGRYNEQFF TGTGCCAGCAGCCTAGGGGGAGGCGGGGGGCGTTACAATGAGCAGTTCTTC
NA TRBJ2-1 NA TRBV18 CASSRDRPAYNEQFF TGTGCCAGCTCACGGGACCGACCTGCCTACAATGAGCAGTTCTTC
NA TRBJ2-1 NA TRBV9 CASSVGPMNNEQFF TGTGCCAGCAGCGTTGGGCCAATGAACAATGAGCAGTTCTTC
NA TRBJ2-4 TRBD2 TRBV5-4 CASGRTSGTIAKNIQYF TGTGCCAGCGGACGGACTAGCGGGACGATAGCCAAAAACATTCAGTACTTC
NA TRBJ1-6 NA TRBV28 CASSLRPLHYNSPLHF TGTGCCAGCAGTTTAAGGCCGTTACACTATAATTCACCCCTCCACTTT
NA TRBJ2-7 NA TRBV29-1 CSVAQDSYEQYF TGCAGCGTTGCCCAAGATTCCTACGAGCAGTACTTC
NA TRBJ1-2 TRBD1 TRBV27 CASRKSTGGNYGYTF TGTGCCAGCAGAAAATCGACAGGGGGCAACTATGGCTACACCTTC
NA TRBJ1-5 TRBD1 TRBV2 CAGSERVGQGSLYQPQHF TGTGCCGGCAGCGAAAGAGTGGGACAGGGGTCTCTATATCAGCCCCAGCATTTT
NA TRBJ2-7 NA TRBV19 CASSIGSRRGEQYF TGTGCCAGTAGTATAGGCAGTCGGCGGGGAGAGCAGTACTTC
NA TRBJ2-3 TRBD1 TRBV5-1 CASSLGTGSDTQYF TGCGCCAGCAGCTTGGGGACAGGGTCAGATACGCAGTATTTT